This T cell receptor (beta chain) was identified during a study of molecular identifiers for immune sequencing clone quantification. TCRdb reprocessed the PCR reads via MiXCR and lists one record per CDR3 protein. The table lists over 600,000 distinct CDR3 sequences, around 20% of them singletons, with 0.85% to 0.9% in the top ten. Between the trimmed V and J ends, which lost 1 base and 6 bases, there was a span of 10 bases. This CDR3 contains 14 residues. Germline CDR1 LGHNA, CDR2 YNFKEQ. This clonotype was seen at least ten times. This clonotype was obtained from a human donor in good health. Some libraries in this study had Jurkat cell RNA spiked in. Sample: naive CD8+ T cells from blood, with Jurkat cell RNA spiked in. As for subset: FACS-sorted CD8+CD4-CCR7+CD45RA+ naive T cells. The chain employs TRBV4-2 and TRBJ2-4, with unresolved D. CDR3 sequence: CASSQATSRNIQYF. For the CDR3, the DNA is TGTGCCAGCAGCCAAGCCACCTCCCGAAACATTCAGTACTTC.